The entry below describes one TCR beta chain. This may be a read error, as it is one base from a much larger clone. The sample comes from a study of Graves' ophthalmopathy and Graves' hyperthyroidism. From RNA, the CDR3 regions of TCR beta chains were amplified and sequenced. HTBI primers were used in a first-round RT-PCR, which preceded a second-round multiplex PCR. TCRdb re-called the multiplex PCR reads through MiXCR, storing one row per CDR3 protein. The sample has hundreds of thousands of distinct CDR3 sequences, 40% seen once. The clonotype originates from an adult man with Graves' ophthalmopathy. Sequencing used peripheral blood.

This CDR3 is CASSVTGGSGTTIYF. In nucleotides, the CDR3 is TGTGCCAGCAGCGTCACAGGGGGCTCTGGAACCACCATATATTTT. The chain carries TRBV9 and TRBJ1-3, with TRBD1 matching 9 bases. This CDR3 contains 15 residues. The germline V gene has CDR1 SGDLS and CDR2 YYNGEE.